This is a list of T cell receptor beta chains from one sample in a study of blood T cell repertoires in COVID-19. Generated by immunoSEQ multiplex PCR, the TCRdb table keeps only in-frame clones and is missing some. The sample has 90,000 to 130,000 clones, approximately 86% seen once. The sample was peripheral blood. These receptors all stem from a man aged 40-49 years with acute or convalescent COVID-19. Each CDR3 is given with its conserved first and last residue. The D gene is left open where the match is weak. Size is stated for part of the rows, as once, few or many counts, or as a class when the clone is expanded.

.	few	TRBJ1-1	TRBV3-1/TRBV3-2	16	CASSQGRGGARTEAFF	TGTGCCAGCAGCCAAGGGCGGGGGGGAGCCCGCACTGAAGCTTTCTTT
.	many	TRBJ1-5	TRBV30	15	CAWSNGQGGDQPQHF	TGTGCCTGGAGCAATGGGCAGGGAGGTGATCAGCCCCAGCATTTT
.	.	TRBJ1-4	TRBV19	13	CASNGQSNEKLFF	TGTGCCAGTAATGGTCAGTCAAATGAAAAACTGTTTTTT
TRBD2	.	TRBJ2-2	TRBV3-1/TRBV3-2	17	CASSRRSSGIITGELFF	TGTGCCAGCAGCCGTCGGTCTAGCGGGATCATCACCGGGGAGCTGTTTTTT
.	.	TRBJ1-2	TRBV5-4	14	CASSSDSVSYGYTF	TGTGCCAGCAGCTCGGACAGTGTTAGCTATGGCTACACCTTC
TRBD2	.	TRBJ2-5	TRBV7-6	17	CASSLAHQRGIQETQYF	TGTGCCAGCAGCTTAGCCCACCAGCGGGGGATCCAAGAGACCCAGTACTTC
TRBD2	.	TRBJ2-1	TRBV19	13	CASRTSGLNEQFF	TGTGCCAGTCGGACTAGCGGTTTGAATGAGCAGTTCTTC
TRBD1	once	TRBJ1-5	TRBV5-8	15	CASSIRDRVTEPQHF	TGTGCCAGCAGCATCCGGGACAGGGTAACAGAGCCCCAGCATTTT
TRBD1	.	TRBJ2-7	TRBV11-2	15	CASSRDRGLMYEQYF	TGTGCCAGCAGCCGAGACAGGGGGCTTATGTACGAGCAGTACTTC
TRBD1	.	TRBJ1-2	TRBV19	14	CASSILGDRLGYTF	TGTGCCAGTAGTATACTGGGGGACAGGTTGGGCTACACCTTC
.	.	TRBJ1-1	TRBV7-2	14	CASSLAGQATEAFF	TGTGCCAGCAGCTTAGCCGGACAAGCAACTGAAGCTTTCTTT
TRBD1	.	TRBJ2-7	TRBV24-1	15	CATSDPPGQGYEQYF	TGTGCCACCAGTGATCCCCCGGGACAGGGGTACGAGCAGTACTTC
.	.	TRBJ1-2	TRBV7-8	13	CASGPDTNYGYTF	TGTGCCAGCGGCCCAGACACTAACTATGGCTACACCTTC
TRBD1	.	TRBJ1-1	TRBV11-2	15	CASSLGGTENTEAFF	TGTGCCAGCAGCTTAGGAGGGACAGAGAACACTGAAGCTTTCTTT
TRBD1	.	TRBJ2-1	TRBV24-1	16	CATSDAAGTAYNEQFF	TGTGCCACCAGTGATGCCGCCGGGACAGCCTACAATGAGCAGTTCTTC
TRBD1	.	TRBJ2-3	TRBV3-1/TRBV3-2	16	CASSFRTGAATDTQYF	TGTGCCAGCAGCTTCCGGACAGGGGCGGCGACAGATACGCAGTATTTT
TRBD2	.	TRBJ2-1	TRBV9	18	CASSYGTSGYSIYNEQFF	TGTGCCAGCAGCTACGGGACTAGCGGATATTCAATCTACAATGAGCAGTTCTTC
TRBD2	.	TRBJ2-7	TRBV11-2	17	CASIPRPTSGYAYEQYF	TGTGCCAGCATCCCCCGGCCCACTAGCGGGTACGCCTACGAGCAGTACTTC